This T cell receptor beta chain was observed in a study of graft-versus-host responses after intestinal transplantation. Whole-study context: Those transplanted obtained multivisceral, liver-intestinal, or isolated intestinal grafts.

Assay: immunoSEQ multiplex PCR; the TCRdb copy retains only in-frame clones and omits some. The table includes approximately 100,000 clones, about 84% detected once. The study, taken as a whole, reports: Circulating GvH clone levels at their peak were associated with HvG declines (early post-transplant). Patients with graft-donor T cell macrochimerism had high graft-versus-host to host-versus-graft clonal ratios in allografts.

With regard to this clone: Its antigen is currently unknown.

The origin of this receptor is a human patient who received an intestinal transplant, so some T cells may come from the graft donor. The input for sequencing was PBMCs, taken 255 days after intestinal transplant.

Written as DNA, the CDR3 is TGTGCCAGCACTTTACAGGGAGCAGGGGATGGCTACACCTTC. Its translation is CASTLQGAGDGYTF. The rearrangement joins TRBV6-6 to TRBJ1-2, with a tentative D call TRBD1 (6 bases). With 7 bases removed from V and 6 bases from J, the gap between germline ends came to 18 bases. The germline V gene has CDR1 MNHNY and CDR2 SVGAGI (reference sequence). This CDR3 is built from 14 residues.